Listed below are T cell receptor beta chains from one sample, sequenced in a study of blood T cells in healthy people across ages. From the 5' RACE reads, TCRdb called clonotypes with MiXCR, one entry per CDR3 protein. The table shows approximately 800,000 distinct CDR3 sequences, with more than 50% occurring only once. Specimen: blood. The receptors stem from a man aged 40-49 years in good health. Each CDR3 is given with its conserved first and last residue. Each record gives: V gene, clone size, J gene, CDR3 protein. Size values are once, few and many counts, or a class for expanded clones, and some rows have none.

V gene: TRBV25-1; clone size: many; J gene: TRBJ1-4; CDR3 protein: CASTRGGYEKLFF
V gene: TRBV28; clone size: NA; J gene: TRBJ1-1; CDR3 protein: CASTDSWEGREAFF
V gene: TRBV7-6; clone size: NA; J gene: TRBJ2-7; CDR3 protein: CASSSGPPTGTYEQYF
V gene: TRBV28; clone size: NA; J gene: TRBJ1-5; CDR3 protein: CASSPQVEGYNQPQHF
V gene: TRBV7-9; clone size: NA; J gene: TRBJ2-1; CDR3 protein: CASSLVAGGSNEQFF
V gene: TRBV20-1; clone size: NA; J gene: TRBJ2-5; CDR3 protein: CSARAGTGQETQYF
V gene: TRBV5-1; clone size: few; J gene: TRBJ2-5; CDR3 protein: CASSQTQGQETQYF
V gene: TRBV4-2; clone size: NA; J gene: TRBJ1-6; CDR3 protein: CASSQDNGNSPRSPLHF
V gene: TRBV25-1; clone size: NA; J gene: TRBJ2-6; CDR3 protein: CASSEFLDLSGANVLTF
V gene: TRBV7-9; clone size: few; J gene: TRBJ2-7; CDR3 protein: CASSLGGSEYEQYF
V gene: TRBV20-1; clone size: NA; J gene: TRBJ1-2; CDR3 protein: CSAAARSNYGYTF
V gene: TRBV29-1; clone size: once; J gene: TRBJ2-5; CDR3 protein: CSVVPGAGETQYF
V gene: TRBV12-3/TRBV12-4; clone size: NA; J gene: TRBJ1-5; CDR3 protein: CAGSFRAADQPQHF
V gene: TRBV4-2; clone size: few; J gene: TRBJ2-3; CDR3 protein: CASSQETGQGTDTQYF
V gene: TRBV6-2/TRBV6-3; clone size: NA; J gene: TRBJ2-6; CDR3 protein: CASSSSTRDRALGANVLTF
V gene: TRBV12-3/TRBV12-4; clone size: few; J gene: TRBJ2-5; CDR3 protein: CASRGTEQETQYF
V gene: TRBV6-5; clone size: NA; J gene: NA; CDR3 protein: CASSYTGQIKYEARQPYEQYF
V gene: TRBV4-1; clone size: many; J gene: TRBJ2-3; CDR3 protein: CASSQVDMGFPRGDTQYF
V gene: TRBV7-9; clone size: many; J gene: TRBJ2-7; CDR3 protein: CASSSNQGDRSEQYF
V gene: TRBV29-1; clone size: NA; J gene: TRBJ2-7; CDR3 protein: CSVEVNKSYEQYF
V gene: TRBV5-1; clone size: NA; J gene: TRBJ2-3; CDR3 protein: CASSILPKTDTQYF
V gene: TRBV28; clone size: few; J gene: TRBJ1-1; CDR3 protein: CASSTLTGGGNTEAFF
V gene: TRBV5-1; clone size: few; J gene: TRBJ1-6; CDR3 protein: CASSQNTGNDSPLHF
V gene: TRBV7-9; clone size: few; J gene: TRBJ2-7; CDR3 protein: CASSPSGRWYEQYF
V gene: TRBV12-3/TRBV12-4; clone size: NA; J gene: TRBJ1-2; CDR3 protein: CASSLPPGTGRHGYTF
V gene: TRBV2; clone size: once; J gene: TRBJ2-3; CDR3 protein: CASSTLFTDTQYF
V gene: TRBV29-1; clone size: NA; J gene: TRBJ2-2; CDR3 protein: CSVPNLFGTGELFF
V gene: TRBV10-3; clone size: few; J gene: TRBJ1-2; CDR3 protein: CAISELPGTVDYGYTF
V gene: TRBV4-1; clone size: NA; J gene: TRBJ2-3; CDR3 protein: CASSLTAWAGTDTQYF
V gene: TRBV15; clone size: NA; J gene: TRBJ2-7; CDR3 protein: CATSRDLAGSVVEQYF
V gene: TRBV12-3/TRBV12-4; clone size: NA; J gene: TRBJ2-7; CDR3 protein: CASSTSGRADYEQYF
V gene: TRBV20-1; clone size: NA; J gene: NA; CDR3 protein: CSARSASGRNEQYF
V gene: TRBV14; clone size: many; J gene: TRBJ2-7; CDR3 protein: CASSYSTVSYEQYF
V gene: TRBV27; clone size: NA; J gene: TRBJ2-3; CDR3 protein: CASSLSIAGDTQYF
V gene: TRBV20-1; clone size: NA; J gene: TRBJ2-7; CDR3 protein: CSAKTSGTPYEQYF
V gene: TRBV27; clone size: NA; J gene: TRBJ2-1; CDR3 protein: CASSPRRENTGELFF
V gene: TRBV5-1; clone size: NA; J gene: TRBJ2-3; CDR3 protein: CASHSGGAKDTQYF
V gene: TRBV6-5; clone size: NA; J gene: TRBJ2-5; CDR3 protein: CASSPITGGRETQYF
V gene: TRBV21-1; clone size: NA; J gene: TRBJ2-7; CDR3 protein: CASSSGDRLFYEQYF
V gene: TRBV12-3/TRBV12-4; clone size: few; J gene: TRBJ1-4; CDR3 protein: CASNLQGTEEKLFF
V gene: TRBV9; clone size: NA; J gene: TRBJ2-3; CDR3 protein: CASSVSISQGPTDTQYF
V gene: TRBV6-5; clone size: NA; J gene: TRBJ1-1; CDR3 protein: CASTNPGTGLAFF
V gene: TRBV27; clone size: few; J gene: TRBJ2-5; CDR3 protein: CASSPRDQVIETQYF
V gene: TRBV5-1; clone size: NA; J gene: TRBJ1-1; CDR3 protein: CASSLAITGMNTEAFF
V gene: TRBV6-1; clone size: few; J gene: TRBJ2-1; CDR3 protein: CASSDSRNEQFF
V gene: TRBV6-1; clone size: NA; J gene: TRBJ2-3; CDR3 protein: CASSEVPPSGRAGSTDTQYF
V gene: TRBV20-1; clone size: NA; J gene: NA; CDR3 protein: CSARDLGSGSGVETQYF
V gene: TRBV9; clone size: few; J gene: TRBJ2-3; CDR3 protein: CASSVERGWTDTQYF
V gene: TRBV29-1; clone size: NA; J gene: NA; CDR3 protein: CSARLSPSSEQYF
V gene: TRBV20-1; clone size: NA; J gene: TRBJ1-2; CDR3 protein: CSASGYTF
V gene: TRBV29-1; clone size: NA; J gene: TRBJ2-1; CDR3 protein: CSVASREGGSEQFF
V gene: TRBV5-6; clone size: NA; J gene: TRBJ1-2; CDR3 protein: CASSVLQGSYGYTF
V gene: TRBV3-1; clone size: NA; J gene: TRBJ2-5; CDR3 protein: CASSQDWGKETQYF
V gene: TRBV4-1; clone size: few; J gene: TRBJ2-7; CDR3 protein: CASSQASEYYEQYF
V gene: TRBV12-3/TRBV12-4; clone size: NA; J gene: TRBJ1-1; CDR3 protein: CASSLGQVGEAFF